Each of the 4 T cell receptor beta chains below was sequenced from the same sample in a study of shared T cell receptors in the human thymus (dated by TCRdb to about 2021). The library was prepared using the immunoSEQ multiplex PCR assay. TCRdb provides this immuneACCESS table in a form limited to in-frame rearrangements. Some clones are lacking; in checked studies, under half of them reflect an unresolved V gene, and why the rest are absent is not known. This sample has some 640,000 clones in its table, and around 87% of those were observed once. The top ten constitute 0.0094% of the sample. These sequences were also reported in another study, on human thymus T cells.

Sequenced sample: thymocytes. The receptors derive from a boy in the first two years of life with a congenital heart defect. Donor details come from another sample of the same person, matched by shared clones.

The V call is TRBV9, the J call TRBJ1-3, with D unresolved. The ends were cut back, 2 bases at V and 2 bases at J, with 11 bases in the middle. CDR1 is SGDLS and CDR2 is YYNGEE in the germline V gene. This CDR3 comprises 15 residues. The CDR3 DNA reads TGTGCCAGCAGCGTTTCCTCCGGGGCTGGAAACACCATATATTTT. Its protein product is CASSVSSGAGNTIYF.

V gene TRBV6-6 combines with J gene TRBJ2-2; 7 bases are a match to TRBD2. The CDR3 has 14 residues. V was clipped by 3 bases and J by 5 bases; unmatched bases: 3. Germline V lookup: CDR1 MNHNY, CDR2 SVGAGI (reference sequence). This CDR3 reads CASSYLGGTGELFF. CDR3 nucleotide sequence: TGTGCCAGCAGTTATCTGGGGGGGACCGGGGAGCTGTTTTTT.

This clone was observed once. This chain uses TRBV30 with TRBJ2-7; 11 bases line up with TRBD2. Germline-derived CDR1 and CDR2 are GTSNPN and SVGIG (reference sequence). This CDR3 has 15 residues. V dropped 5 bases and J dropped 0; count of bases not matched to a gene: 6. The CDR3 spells CAWVRLAGSSYEQYF. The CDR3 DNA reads TGTGCCTGGGTCCGACTAGCGGGGAGCTCCTACGAGCAGTACTTC.

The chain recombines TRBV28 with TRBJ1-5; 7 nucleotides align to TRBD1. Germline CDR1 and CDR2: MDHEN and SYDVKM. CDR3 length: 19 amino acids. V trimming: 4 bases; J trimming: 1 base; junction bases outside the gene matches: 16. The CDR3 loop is CASSSQDREDERSNQPQHF. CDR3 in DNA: TGTGCCAGCAGTTCCCAAGACAGGGAAGACGAGAGGAGCAATCAGCCCCAGCATTTT.